Presented here are 18 T cell receptor beta chains from one specimen sequenced in a study of blood T cell repertoires in COVID-19. Here immunoSEQ multiplex PCR was the method, and the copy in TCRdb shows in-frame clones only, minus some. The data hold approximately 300,000 clones, with approximately 90% observed a single time. The sample taken for sequencing was peripheral blood. These receptors all stem from a man younger than 35 with active or convalescent COVID-19.

This chain uses TRBV19 with TRBJ1-2; D perhaps matches TRBD1 (5 bases). Trimming removed 8 bases at V and 0 bases at J, with 10 bases between. The CDR3 is made up of 13 amino acids. From germline, CDR1 is LNHDA and CDR2 SQIVND (reference sequence). CDR3 region: CASRKTANYGYTF. For the CDR3, the DNA is TGTGCCAGTCGCAAGACAGCTAACTATGGCTACACCTTC. The full variable domain, rest sourced from reference TRBV19 and TRBJ1-2, is DGGITQSPKYLFRKEGQNVTLSCEQNLNHDAMYWYRQDPGQGLRLIYYSQIVNDFQKGDIAEGYSVSREKKESFPLTVTSAQKNPTAFYLCASRKTANYGYTFGSGTRLTVV.

Only a few counts were recorded for this clone. This CDR3 is CASTSGRVGEQFF. For the CDR3, the DNA is TGTGCCAGCACTAGCGGGAGGGTCGGTGAGCAGTTCTTC. The chain joins TRBV6-6 to TRBJ2-1; 12 bases match TRBD2. The V gene end was trimmed by 7 bases and the J gene end by 9 bases; junction bases not matched to a gene: 4. The CDR3 spans 13 residues. Germline assignment: CDR1 MNHNY and CDR2 SVGAGI (reference sequence).

CDR3 in DNA: TGTGCCAGCAGTTTATCGAGTCTCCTCACCGGGGAGCTGTTTTTT. It encodes CASSLSSLLTGELFF. The chain couples TRBV27 to TRBJ2-2; D remains unclear. The CDR3 runs to 15 residues. In germline, CDR1 is MNHEY, CDR2 SMNVEV (reference sequence). Between the trimmed V and J ends, which lost 0 bases and 4 bases, there was a span of 9 bases.

The rearrangement joins TRBV5-1 to TRBJ2-3; 13 bases match TRBD2. The germline V gene encodes CDR1 SGHRS and CDR2 YFSETQ. The CDR3 contains 18 residues. The V segment lost 0 bases and the J segment 1 base; nucleotides outside the gene matches: 5. CDR3 protein: CASSLGGLAGLRTDTQYF. The CDR3 DNA reads as TGCGCCAGCAGCTTGGGGGGACTAGCGGGGTTGCGCACAGATACGCAGTATTTT.

This rearrangement joins TRBV15 to TRBJ1-1; D not certain. The CDR3 has 15 amino acids. Trimming left V 5 bases short and J 3 bases short, with 16 bases between. Germline V gene lookup returns CDR1 LNHNV and CDR2 YYDKDF (reference sequence). CDR3 protein: CATSRERRGYTEAFF. The CDR3 nucleotides read TGTGCCACCAGCCGTGAGAGGAGAGGATACACTGAAGCTTTCTTT.

The chain combines TRBV28 with TRBJ2-7; 10 nucleotides line up with TRBD2. The CDR3 runs to 15 residues. V was clipped by 3 bases and J by 6 bases; unmatched bases: 8. Germline lookup yields CDR1 MDHEN and CDR2 SYDVKM. CDR3 sequence (DNA): TGTGCCAGCAGTTTCGTAGCGGGGGGCCTACGCGAGCAGTACTTC. It is translated as CASSFVAGGLREQYF.

The chain has TRBV7-2 and TRBJ1-1; possibly TRBD1 for D (6 bases). The CDR3 contains 16 residues. Deletions cut 1 base from V and 0 bases from J, with 12 bases between. Per germline, CDR1 SGHTA and CDR2 FQGNSA. CDR3 bases: TGTGCCAGCAGCTTAGTCGCGGGGGCGGTGAACACTGAAGCTTTCTTT. It yields the protein CASSLVAGAVNTEAFF.

Worth noting for this clone: At one end the junction does not follow the germline gene, possibly because of a read error. The J gene is TRBJ2-7, the V gene TRBV28, with 7 bases lining up with TRBD1. Germline-derived CDR1 and CDR2 are MDHEN and SYDVKM. This CDR3 region has 13 residues. The CDR3 protein is CASRSGTAYKQYF. CDR3 bases: TGTGCCAGCAGGTCCGGGACAGCCTACAAGCAGTACTTC.

The chain links TRBV2 to TRBJ1-2, with TRBD1 matching 7 bases. This CDR3 spans 14 amino acids. Trimming at V came to 1 base and at J to 3 bases, leaving 2 bases not matched to a gene. CDR1 is SNHLY, CDR2 FYNNEI, per germline. CDR3 protein: CASSEGTGHYGYTF. The CDR3 DNA reads TGTGCCAGCAGTGAAGGGACAGGCCACTATGGCTACACCTTC.

This chain connects TRBV18 to TRBJ2-3; 13 positions agree with TRBD2. Losses at the gene ends were 4 bases for V and 2 bases for J; bases not matched to a gene: 12. The CDR3 is 19 residues long. CDR1 is KGHSH, CDR2 LQKENI, per germline. For the CDR3, the DNA is TGTGCCAGCTCACATACTCGACTAGCGGGAGGCCCTCACACAGATACGCAGTATTTT. Protein sequence: CASSHTRLAGGPHTDTQYF. The full variable domain, its missing parts supplied by reference TRBV18 and TRBJ2-3, is NAGVMQNPRHLVRRRGQEARLRCSPMKGHSHVYWYRQLPEEGLKFMVYLQKENIIDESGMPKERFSAEFPKEGPSILRIQQVVRGDSAAYFCASSHTRLAGGPHTDTQYFGPGTRLTVL.

V usage is TRBV27 and J usage is TRBJ1-6, with unresolved D. With 5 bases removed from V and 10 bases from J, the gap between germline ends came to 12 bases. The CDR3 length is 13 residues. Germline V gene lookup returns CDR1 MNHEY and CDR2 SMNVEV (reference sequence). The CDR3 reads CASSAPPGSPLHF. DNA of the CDR3: TGTGCCAGCAGTGCCCCCCCGGGGTCACCCCTCCACTTT.

This chain joins TRBV3-1 (or the pseudogene TRBV3-2) and TRBJ1-1; 7 nucleotides match TRBD1. This CDR3 region has 19 residues. After removal of 4 bases from V and 5 bases from J, the junction contained 22 bases not matched to a gene. Per the germline V gene, CDR1 is LGHDT and CDR2 is YNNKEL (reference sequence). The CDR3 protein is CASSPLSTGDPSWGTEAFF. In nucleotides, the CDR3 is TGTGCCAGCAGCCCACTGAGTACAGGGGATCCGTCCTGGGGTACTGAAGCTTTCTTT.

The chain carries TRBV6-5 and TRBJ1-4; TRBD1 is a possible D gene (5 bases). The CDR3 totals 14 residues. Trimming stripped 6 bases from V and 3 bases from J, with 11 bases between. Per germline, CDR1 MNHEY and CDR2 SVGAGI. The DNA of the CDR3 is TGTGCCAGCAGATGGACAACCGCTAATGAAAAACTGTTTTTT. Protein sequence: CASRWTTANEKLFF.

V gene TRBV4-1 combines with J gene TRBJ2-3, with a tentative D call TRBD1 (5 bases). Between the trimmed V and J ends, which lost 0 bases and 2 bases, there was a span of 12 bases. Germline V gene lookup returns CDR1 MGHRA and CDR2 YSYEKL. The CDR3 loop spans 16 amino acids. Written as DNA, the CDR3 is TGCGCCAGCAGCCAAGAGGGCAGGGTGGTCACAGATACGCAGTATTTT. Translating gives CASSQEGRVVTDTQYF.

J is TRBJ2-1 and V is TRBV10-1; the D gene is possibly TRBD1 (6 bases). The CDR3 spans 16 residues. V lost 6 bases, J lost 8 bases, and 23 bases lay in between. In germline, CDR1 is WNHNN, CDR2 SYGVQD (reference sequence). For the CDR3, the DNA is TGCGCCAGCAGCGGCCCCTTTGTAGGGGGAGTGGATGAGCAGTTCTTC. Translation: CASSGPFVGGVDEQFF.

The chain links TRBV24-1 to TRBJ1-2; D not certain. V was cut by 6 bases and J by 2 bases, with 9 bases left in between. The CDR3 extends over 13 amino acids. The germline V gene has CDR1 KGHDR and CDR2 SFDVKD. CDR3 in amino acids: CATSTRENYGYTF. CDR3 nucleotides: TGTGCCACCAGTACTCGGGAGAACTATGGCTACACCTTC.

This chain connects TRBV27 to TRBJ2-1; TRBD2 matches at 9 bases. Germline values: CDR1 MNHEY, CDR2 SMNVEV (reference sequence). With 3 bases clipped from V and 0 bases from J, the junction kept 12 bases outside the gene matches. The CDR3 length is 19 residues. The CDR3 DNA reads as TGTGCCAGCAGTTTCCAACTAGCGGGCCCGACAAGCTCCTACAATGAGCAGTTCTTC. It yields the protein CASSFQLAGPTSSYNEQFF.

This clone was detected once. The chain combines TRBV11-2 with TRBJ1-5, with a weak D call TRBD1 (6 bases). The V and J ends lost 5 bases and 1 base respectively, with 12 bases between them. The CDR3 totals 15 residues. Germline-derived CDR1 and CDR2 are SGHAT and FQNNGV. The CDR3: CASSPGQGSNQPQHF. DNA of the CDR3: TGTGCCAGCAGCCCGGGGCAGGGGAGCAATCAGCCCCAGCATTTT.